The next 10 T cell receptor beta chains were all read from a single sample in a study of control samples from healthy donors and cancer patients. The method was immunoSEQ multiplex PCR; TCRdb's version includes in-frame clones alone and lacks a portion of them. Of about 120,000 clones in the sample, 80% to 95% were seen once. The material sequenced was PBMCs. These receptors were taken from a man aged 80 or over with head and neck cancer.

The rearrangement links TRBV27 to TRBJ2-2, with D perhaps given as TRBD1 or TRBD2 (5 bases each). With 5 bases removed from V and 8 bases from J, the gap between germline ends came to 12 bases. The CDR3 loop spans 13 amino acids. CDR1 MNHEY and CDR2 SMNVEV come from the germline V gene (reference sequence). CDR3: CASSTGGLGELFF. The CDR3 DNA reads as TGTGCCAGCAGTACTGGGGGATTGGGGGAGCTGTTTTTT.

The rearrangement links TRBV5-1 to TRBJ1-1, with 7 positions matching TRBD1. The ends lost 0 bases at V and 5 bases at J; junction bases unmatched: 4. Germline assignment: CDR1 SGHRS and CDR2 YFSETQ. CDR3 length: 14 residues. This CDR3 reads CASSLDQGGTEAFF. The CDR3, as DNA: TGCGCCAGCAGCTTGGATCAGGGGGGTACTGAAGCTTTCTTT.

The gene calls are TRBV3-1 (or the pseudogene TRBV3-2) and TRBJ2-3; 8 bases match TRBD2. Germline V lookup: CDR1 LGHDT, CDR2 YNNKEL (reference sequence). This CDR3 contains 13 residues. The V and J ends lost 4 bases and 4 bases, in that order; junction bases with no gene match: 1. The CDR3 DNA is TGTGCCAGCAGCCCCGGGGGGGCAGATACGCAGTATTTT. Protein: CASSPGGADTQYF.

This clone was picked up a small number of times. V gene TRBV15 combines with J gene TRBJ1-6; D gene unclear. The ends were cut back, 1 base at V and 9 bases at J, with 13 bases in the middle. CDR1 is LNHNV and CDR2 is YYDKDF in the germline V gene (reference sequence). The CDR3 extends over 15 amino acids. The CDR3 is CATSRGGGLGSPLHF. Here the CDR3 DNA reads TGTGCCACCAGCAGAGGTGGAGGGTTAGGTTCACCCCTCCACTTT.

The rearrangement uses TRBV7-2 and TRBJ2-7, with D unresolved. Germline V CDR1 and CDR2: SGHTA, FQGNSA. The CDR3 spans 13 residues. Trimming pared 3 bases from V and 4 bases from J, leaving 10 bases between. The CDR3: CASSLTDAYEQYF. CDR3 bases: TGTGCCAGCAGCTTGACCGACGCATACGAGCAGTACTTC.

V and J are TRBV28 and TRBJ1-4, with 8 bases matching TRBD1. From germline, CDR1 is MDHEN and CDR2 SYDVKM. V was pared by 5 bases and J by 4 bases, with 9 bases of the junction left unmatched. The CDR3 runs to 16 residues. CDR3 protein: CASSQAGGFGNEKLFF. The CDR3 coding sequence is TGTGCCAGCAGTCAAGCAGGGGGCTTCGGTAATGAAAAACTGTTTTTT.

The chain joins TRBV10-3 to TRBJ2-7; TRBD2 agrees at 7 bases. Trimming at V came to 4 bases and at J to 3 bases, leaving 9 bases not matched to a gene. The germline V gene encodes CDR1 ENHRY and CDR2 SYGVKD. This CDR3 has 15 amino acids. DNA of the CDR3: TGTGCCATCAGTGGGGAGGGATTGAAGGGCTACGAGCAGTACTTC. It yields the protein CAISGEGLKGYEQYF.

The chain combines TRBV4-1 with TRBJ2-1; 7 nucleotides line up with TRBD2. Trimming took 1 base from V and 7 from J; bases not matched to a gene: 13. CDR3 size: 17 residues. Per the germline V gene, CDR1 is MGHRA and CDR2 is YSYEKL. Here the CDR3 DNA reads TGCGCCAGCAGCCAAGGGGCAGCGGGGCAAAGGTGGAATGAGCAGTTCTTC. It encodes CASSQGAAGQRWNEQFF.

The chain carries TRBV7-9 and TRBJ2-5, with D possibly being TRBD1 (6 bases). V was clipped by 10 bases and J by 2 bases, with 11 bases between them. The germline V gene encodes CDR1 SEHNR and CDR2 FQNEAQ (reference sequence). CDR3 length: 12 amino acids. CDR3 amino acids: CATGQPQETQYF. CDR3 bases: TGTGCCACCGGACAGCCACAAGAGACCCAGTACTTC.

This clone occurred once. This chain connects TRBV5-1 to TRBJ1-1, with D possibly matching TRBD1 (5 bases). V lost 4 bases and J lost 3, with 13 bases in between. The CDR3 has 14 residues. Germline CDR1 and CDR2: SGHRS and YFSETQ. CDR3 sequence: CASSTVPGDTEAFF. The CDR3 DNA sequence: TGCGCCAGCAGCACCGTCCCGGGGGACACTGAAGCTTTCTTT.